This TCR beta chain appears in the sequencing data of a study of T cells in Graves' hyperthyroidism and ophthalmopathy. The table lists this clonotype with many counts. Antigen specificity is unknown. Researchers amplified the TCR beta CDR3 regions from RNA transcripts. The primer set for the first-round RT-PCR of the TCR CDR3 was HTBI. TCRdb processed the multiplex PCR reads anew with MiXCR; each CDR3 protein has one entry. The sample has 550,000 to 700,000 distinct CDR3 sequences; more than 45% are singletons. Study results and caveats: In validation, the model predicted ophthalmopathy. These predictions came a median roughly 7.1 months before onset.

Diagnoses were made from clinical symptoms, serum measures (thyroxine and TRAb), thyroid ultrasound and orbital computed tomography. V trimming: 3 bases; J trimming: 4 bases; junction bases outside the gene matches: 11. Per germline, CDR1 SGHRS and CDR2 YFSETQ. CDR3 size: 16 residues. The TCR originated in an adult woman with Graves' disease, either hyperthyroidism or ophthalmopathy (not recorded which). The sequenced sample was peripheral blood or thyroid tissue (not recorded which). The chain recombines TRBV5-1 with TRBJ2-5; 8 bases map to TRBD2. The CDR3 nucleotides read TGCGCCAGCAGCTCCGGACGTTTAGCGGGAACAGAGACCCAGTACTTC. It is translated as CASSSGRLAGTETQYF.